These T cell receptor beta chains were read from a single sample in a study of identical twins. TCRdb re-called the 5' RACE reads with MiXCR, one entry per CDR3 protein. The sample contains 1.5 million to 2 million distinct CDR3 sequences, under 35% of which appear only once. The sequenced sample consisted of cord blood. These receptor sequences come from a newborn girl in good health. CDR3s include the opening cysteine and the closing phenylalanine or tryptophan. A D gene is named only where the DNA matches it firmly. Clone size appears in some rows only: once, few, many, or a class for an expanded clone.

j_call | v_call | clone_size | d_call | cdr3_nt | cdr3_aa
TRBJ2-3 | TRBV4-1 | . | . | TGCGCCAGCGGACCCTGGAGGTCAGATACGCAGTATTTT | CASGPWRSDTQYF
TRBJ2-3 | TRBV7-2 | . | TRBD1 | TGTGCCAGCAATCGCGACAGGGGGCGTCTAAGCACAGATACGCGGTATTTT | CASNRDRGRLSTDTRYF
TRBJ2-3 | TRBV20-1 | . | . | TGCAGTGCTAGCGGGCTAGAGGCCACAGATACGCAGTATTTT | CSASGLEATDTQYF
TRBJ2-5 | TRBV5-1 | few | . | TGCGCCAGCAGCCATGGCACCCAGGGAAGAGAGACCCAGTACTTC | CASSHGTQGRETQYF
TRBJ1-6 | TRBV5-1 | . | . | TGCGCCAGCAGCTACCCGAGGGGGAATTCACCCCTCCACTTT | CASSYPRGNSPLHF
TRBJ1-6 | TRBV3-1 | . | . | TGTGCCAGCAGCCGACGACAGAATAATTCACCCCTCCACTTT | CASSRRQNNSPLHF
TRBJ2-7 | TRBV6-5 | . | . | TGTGCCAGCAGTTACCACGGGAGCGTATACGAGCAGTACTTC | CASSYHGSVYEQYF
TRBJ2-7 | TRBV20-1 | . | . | TGCAGTGCTAGCGAGGGCTCCTACGAGCAGTACTTC | CSASEGSYEQYF
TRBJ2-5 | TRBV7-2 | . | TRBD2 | TGTGCCAGCAGCTTAGATTCGCGGGGGGGCAGAGAGACCCAGTACTTC | CASSLDSRGGRETQYF
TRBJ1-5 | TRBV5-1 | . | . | TGCGCCAGCAGCCCGGACCGAAGCTCTCAGCCCCAGCATTTT | CASSPDRSSQPQHF
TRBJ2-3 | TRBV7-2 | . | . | TGTGCCAGCACCCGAAGAAACGGGGATACGCAGTATTTT | CASTRRNGDTQYF
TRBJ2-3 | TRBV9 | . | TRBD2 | TGTGCCAGCAGCACTCGGGGGGGCTCGACAGATACGCAGTATTTT | CASSTRGGSTDTQYF
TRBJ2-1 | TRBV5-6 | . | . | TGTGCCAGCAGCGCCCCCAGGATTGGGGAGCAGTTCTTC | CASSAPRIGEQFF
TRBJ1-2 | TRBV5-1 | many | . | TGTGCCAGCAGCTTGGAAAGAAACTATGGCTACACCTTC | CASSLERNYGYTF
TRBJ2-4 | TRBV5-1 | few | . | TGCGCCAGCAGGGAGGCGGTCACGGAAAACATTCAGTACTTC | CASREAVTENIQYF
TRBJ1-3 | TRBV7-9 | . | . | TGTGCCAGCAGCCCCCGAGAAAAGCCTGGAAACACCATATATTTT | CASSPREKPGNTIYF
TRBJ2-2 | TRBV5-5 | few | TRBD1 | TGTGCCAGCAGCTTGATTCAGGGGGCCACCGGGGAGCTGTTTTTT | CASSLIQGATGELFF
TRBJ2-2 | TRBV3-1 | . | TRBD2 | TGTACCAGCAGCCAGCTCGGACTAGCGGGAACCGGGGAGCTGTTTTTT | CTSSQLGLAGTGELFF
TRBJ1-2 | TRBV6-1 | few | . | TGTGCCAGCAGGCGGAGTAACTATGGCTACACCTTC | CASRRSNYGYTF
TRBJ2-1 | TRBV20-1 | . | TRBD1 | TGCAGTGCTAGAGAGACAGGGCGCTCCTACGAGCAGTTCTTC | CSARETGRSYEQFF
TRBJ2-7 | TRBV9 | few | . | TGTGCCAGCAGCGCCGGCAAAATAGCGGAGCAGTACTTC | CASSAGKIAEQYF
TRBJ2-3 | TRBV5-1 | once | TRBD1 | TGCGCCAGCAGCGTGGGGACAGGGGGACCAGATACGCAGTATTTT | CASSVGTGGPDTQYF
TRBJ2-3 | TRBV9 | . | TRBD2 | TGTGCCAGCAGCCCTGGGGGGGACACAGATACGCAGTATTTT | CASSPGGDTDTQYF
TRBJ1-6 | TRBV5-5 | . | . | TGTGCCAGCAGCATGGAAGGCTCCTATAATTCACCCCTCCACTTT | CASSMEGSYNSPLHF
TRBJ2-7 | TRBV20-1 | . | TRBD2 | TGCAGTGCTAGAGGGGGACTAGCGGGAGATGTGTACTTC | CSARGGLAGDVYF
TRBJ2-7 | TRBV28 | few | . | TGTGCCAGCAGTTTTCGGGACTTCGGGAACGAGCAGTACTTC | CASSFRDFGNEQYF
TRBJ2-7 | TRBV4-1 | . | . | TGCGCCAGCAGCACTGGCTTCGAGCAGTACTTC | CASSTGFEQYF
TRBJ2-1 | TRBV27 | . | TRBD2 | TGTGCCAGCAGTTTGTGGGGGACTAGCGGACTCTACAATGAGCAGTTCTTC | CASSLWGTSGLYNEQFF
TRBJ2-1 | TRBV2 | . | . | TGTGCCAGCAGTCCCTTGGGGGGTCGGAATGAGCACTTCTTC | CASSPLGGRNEHFF
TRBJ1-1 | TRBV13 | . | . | TGTGCCAGCAGCTTAGTTGGGCCTCTCATGGACACTGAAGCTTTCTTT | CASSLVGPLMDTEAFF
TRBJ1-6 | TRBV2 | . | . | TGTGCCAGCAGTGCTCACAGGGACAATTCACCCCTCCACTTT | CASSAHRDNSPLHF
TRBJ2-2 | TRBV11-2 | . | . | TGTGCCAGCAGCTTAGCGGGGGGCGCTAACACCGGGGAGCTGTTTTTT | CASSLAGGANTGELFF
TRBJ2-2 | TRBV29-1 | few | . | TGCAGCGTGCAAAACACCGGGGAGCTGTTTTTT | CSVQNTGELFF
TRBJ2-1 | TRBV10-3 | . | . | TGTGCCATCAGTGAGTCAGGGGAACTACACTGGAATGAGCAGTTCTTC | CAISESGELHWNEQFF
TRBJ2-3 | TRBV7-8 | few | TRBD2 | TGTGCCAGCAGCTTAGCCACTAGCGGGGAAGATACGCAGTATTTT | CASSLATSGEDTQYF
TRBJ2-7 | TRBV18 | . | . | TGTGCCAGCTCAACGGGTGGGGTAAGCTCCTACGAGCAGTACTTC | CASSTGGVSSYEQYF
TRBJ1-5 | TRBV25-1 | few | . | TGTGCCAGCAGGGGGTATAATCAGCCCCAGCATTTT | CASRGYNQPQHF
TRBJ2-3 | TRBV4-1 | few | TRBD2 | TGCGCCAGCAGCCAAAAAGCGGGAAGGATCACAGATACGCAGTATTTT | CASSQKAGRITDTQYF
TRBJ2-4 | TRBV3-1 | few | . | TGTGCCAGCATCCATCACGGGATGGGCAAAAACATTCAGTACTTC | CASIHHGMGKNIQYF
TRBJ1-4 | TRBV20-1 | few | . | TGCAGTGCTAGGATGGGCAATTCCGATGAAAAACTGTTTTTT | CSARMGNSDEKLFF
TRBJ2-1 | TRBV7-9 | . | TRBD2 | TGTGCCAGCAGCTTCCCTAGCGGGAGATACAATGAGCAGTTCTTC | CASSFPSGRYNEQFF
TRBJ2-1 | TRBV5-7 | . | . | TGTGCCAGCAGCCCCGGGGCCAAGTTCTTC | CASSPGAKFF
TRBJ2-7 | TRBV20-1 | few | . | TGCAGTGCCCCAAGACAGCCTTTCTACGAGCAGTACTTC | CSAPRQPFYEQYF
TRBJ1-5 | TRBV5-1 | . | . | TGCGCCAGCAGCTTGGAAGCCGACTATCAGCCCCAGCATTTT | CASSLEADYQPQHF
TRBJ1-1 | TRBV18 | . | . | TGTGCCAGCTCACCAGGGACATCCATGAACACTGAAGCTTTCTTT | CASSPGTSMNTEAFF
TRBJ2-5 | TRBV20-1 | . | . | TGCAGTGCTCCCCAGGACCCTCAAGAGACCCAGTACTTC | CSAPQDPQETQYF
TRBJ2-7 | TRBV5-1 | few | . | TGCGCCAGCAGCTTGGCCTCCGAGACCTACGAGCAGTACTTC | CASSLASETYEQYF
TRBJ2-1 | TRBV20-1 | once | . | TGCAGTGCTACCCGCGGGACCCACAATGAGCAGTTCTTC | CSATRGTHNEQFF
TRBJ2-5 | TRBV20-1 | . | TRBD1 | TGCAGTGCTAGCCGGGACAGCGAAGAGACCCAGTACTTC | CSASRDSEETQYF
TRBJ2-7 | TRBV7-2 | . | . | TGTGCCAGCAGGTTTCTGATGGGTTACGAGCAGTACTTC | CASRFLMGYEQYF
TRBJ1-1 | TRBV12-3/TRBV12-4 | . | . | TGTGCCAGCAGTCGTAAATCGGACACTGAAGCTTTCTTT | CASSRKSDTEAFF